A single sample is the source of the 22 T cell receptor beta chains below, sequenced in a study of immune heterogeneity within non-small cell lung tumors. Each sample used 600 ng of genomic DNA from bulk tumor tissue. Each primary tumor yielded several biopsies, collected far apart from one another at surgery. Patients had untreated, newly diagnosed non-small cell lung cancer and underwent curative surgery. Multiplex PCR (32 V and 13 J primers) was used to amplify the TCR beta CDR3. Using its own MiXCR run on the multiplex PCR reads, TCRdb lists one record per CDR3 protein. Of 2,500 or so distinct CDR3 sequences in the sample, roughly 25% were seen once. Sequencing was carried out using lung tumor tissue. These receptors all come from a man in his sixties with non-small cell lung cancer.

The count of this clonotype is one. The chain is built from TRBV20-1 and TRBJ1-5; D gene ambiguous. V lost 3 bases to trimming and J lost 7 bases, with 19 bases between them. Per the germline V gene, CDR1 is DFQATT and CDR2 is SNEGSKA (reference sequence). This CDR3 has 15 residues. The CDR3 sequence is CSASDPGGRHQPQHF. The CDR3, as DNA: TGCAGTGCTAGCGACCCGGGCGGGAGGCACCAGCCCCAGCATTTT.

By share, this clonotype counts as medium-sized (0.01 to 0.1%). This chain uses TRBV7-9 with TRBJ1-2; maybe TRBD1 (5 bases). V lost 3 bases and J lost 7, with 15 bases in between. Per the germline V gene, CDR1 is SEHNR and CDR2 is FQNEAQ (reference sequence). The CDR3 totals 14 residues. CDR3 DNA: TGTGCCAGCAGCTTGCGGGGCGTCGAGGGTGGCTACACCTTC. Amino acids: CASSLRGVEGGYTF. The entire variable domain, with the rest obtained from reference TRBV7-9 and TRBJ1-2, is as follows: DTGVSQNPRHKITKRGQNVTFRCDPISEHNRLYWYRQTLGQGPEFLTYFQNEAQLEKSRLLSDRFSAERPKGSFSTLEIQRTEQGDSAMYLCASSLRGVEGGYTFGSGTRLTVV.

This clonotype ranks as medium-sized. This chain links TRBV12-3 or TRBV12-4 with TRBJ2-1, with 10 nucleotides matching TRBD2. Losses at the gene ends were 5 bases for V and 3 bases for J; bases not matched to a gene: 31. CDR3 length equals 24 residues. DNA for the CDR3: TGTGCCAGCAGTCCCCCGACAGGGGACTTGACTAGCGGGTACTACTACTACTACTACAATGAGCAGTTCTTC. Its translation: CASSPPTGDLTSGYYYYYYNEQFF.

This clonotype is categorized as large. V usage is TRBV12-3 or TRBV12-4 and J usage is TRBJ1-5; D possibly corresponds to TRBD1 (6 bases). V gave up 6 bases and J gave up 6 bases, with 15 bases separating them. The CDR3 loop spans 14 amino acids. In DNA, the CDR3 is TGTGCCAGCAGGAGAACAGGGCGAGGTCAGCCCCAGCATTTT. It translates to CASRRTGRGQPQHF.

To note about this clonotype: One end of the junction is discordant with germline, which a read error may explain. The genes are TRBV5-6 and TRBJ1-1; no reliable D call. This CDR3 spans 14 amino acids. The V gene's germline CDR1 is SGHDT and CDR2 YYEEEE. CDR3 residues: CDSTFVSYQTEAFF. CDR3 DNA sequence: TGTGACAGCACCTTTGTGTCCTATCAGACTGAAGCTTTCTTT.

On this clonotype: This may stem from a read error, because a much larger clone lies one nucleotide away. The V and J genes are TRBV6-4 and TRBJ2-4, with 7 bases lining up with TRBD2. This CDR3 spans 15 amino acids. The V gene's germline CDR1 is MRHNA and CDR2 SNTAGT. CDR3 in amino acids: CARSAIAGAKNIQYF. The CDR3 DNA is TGTGCCAGAAGTGCTATAGCGGGAGCCAAAAACATTCAGTACTTC.

In its sample, this clonotype is medium-sized (0.01 to 0.1%). V usage is TRBV6-6 and J usage is TRBJ1-1; no definite D call. With 0 bases removed from V and 0 bases from J, the gap between germline ends came to 5 bases. Per the germline V gene, CDR1 is MNHNY and CDR2 is SVGAGI (reference sequence). The CDR3 runs 14 residues. Written as DNA, the CDR3 is TGTGCCAGCAGTTACTCGAGGATGAACACTGAAGCTTTCTTT. Amino acids: CASSYSRMNTEAFF.

In this sample, this clonotype is medium-sized. V and J are TRBV28 and TRBJ2-2; 8 nucleotides line up with TRBD2. Germline CDR1 reads MDHEN; CDR2 reads SYDVKM. This CDR3 comprises 20 residues. V shed 7 bases, J shed 0 bases, and the junction held 19 bases outside the gene matches. In DNA, the CDR3 is TGTGCCAGCAAGCCCGACCCTCGGCGGGGGGTCAAAACGAACACCGGGGAGCTGTTTTTT. It codes for CASKPDPRRGVKTNTGELFF.

This clonotype was seen a single time. This chain uses TRBV24-1 with TRBJ2-5, with TRBD1 identical over 9 bases. Germline V gene data show CDR1 as KGHDR and CDR2 as SFDVKD. Trimming cost V 7 bases and J 2 bases; bases outside gene matches: 10. This CDR3 is 16 amino acids long. In DNA form, the CDR3 reads TGTGCCACCAGGGGCGTAGGACAGGGGTCGCAAGAGACCCAGTACTTC. It is translated as CATRGVGQGSQETQYF.

The J gene is TRBJ2-3, the V gene TRBV28; the D gene is possibly TRBD1 (5 bases). This CDR3 region has 13 residues. V shed 7 bases and J shed 8 bases, with 16 bases lying between them. Germline values: CDR1 MDHEN, CDR2 SYDVKM. The chain's CDR3 is CASILMGPATQYF. The CDR3 nucleotides are TGTGCCAGCATTTTGATGGGGCCAGCTACGCAGTATTTT.

This clonotype is large by share. The rearrangement uses TRBV20-1 and TRBJ2-1; TRBD2 matches 11 bases. Germline CDR1 and CDR2: DFQATT and SNEGSKA (reference sequence). Trimming removed 6 bases from V and 4 bases from J; junction bases left unmatched: 8. CDR3 size: 15 residues. As DNA, the CDR3 is TGCAGTGCCTCCGCCCCTAGCGGGAGGTACAATGAGCAGTTCTTC. Amino acid sequence: CSASAPSGRYNEQFF.

This clonotype counts as medium-sized (0.01 to 0.1%). The V and J genes are TRBV20-1 and TRBJ2-7; 8 bases align to TRBD2. V dropped 2 bases and J dropped 3; count of bases not matched to a gene: 6. This CDR3 is 14 amino acids long. Germline CDR1 reads DFQATT; CDR2 reads SNEGSKA (reference sequence). CDR3 bases: TGCAGTGCTAGACAACGACTAGCGCACTACGAGCAGTACTTC. Its protein product is CSARQRLAHYEQYF.

Relative to its sample, this clonotype is medium-sized. The chain is built from TRBV12-3 or TRBV12-4 and TRBJ2-3; D call uncertain. With 4 bases removed from V and 7 bases from J, the gap between germline ends came to 18 bases. CDR3 size: 15 residues. Here the CDR3 DNA reads TGTGCCAGCAGTTCCTCCGGTCTCCTTAGGTATACGCAGTATTTT. Translation: CASSSSGLLRYTQYF.

A note on this clonotype: A read error may be the cause here, since a much bigger clone is one base away. The chain couples TRBV28 to TRBJ2-5; D call uncertain. Between the trimmed V and J ends, which lost 0 bases and 5 bases, there was a span of 4 bases. Germline assignment: CDR1 MDHEN and CDR2 SYDVKM. This CDR3 contains 12 residues. The DNA of the CDR3 is TGTGCCAGCAGTTTATGGGTGGAGACCCAGTACTTC. It translates to CASSLWVETQYF.

By sample share, this clonotype is medium-sized (0.01 to 0.1%). The rearrangement joins TRBV6-1 to TRBJ2-1; 8 nucleotides agree with TRBD2. Germline V CDR1 and CDR2: MNHNS, SASEGT. The CDR3 sequence is 12 residues long. V was pared by 5 bases and J by 10 bases, with 4 bases of the junction left unmatched. The DNA for the CDR3 is TGTGCCAGCAGTTTCCGACTAGCGGAGCAGTTCTTC. As protein: CASSFRLAEQFF.

This clonotype is classed as hyperexpanded. The CDR3 DNA follows: TGTGCCAGCTCACCCGTCCATTACAGCAATCCAATCTACGAGCAGTACTTC. Amino acid sequence: CASSPVHYSNPIYEQYF. This chain uses TRBV18 with TRBJ2-7; no reliable D call. This CDR3 region has 17 residues. From germline, CDR1 is KGHSH and CDR2 LQKENI. Trimming pared 3 bases from V and 3 bases from J, leaving 21 bases between.

For this clonotype: The CDR3 does not end in the conserved phenylalanine or tryptophan, so this is likely a read error. The V and J genes are TRBV11-2 and TRBJ2-7, with 9 bases fitting TRBD2. V lost 7 bases to trimming and J lost 6 bases; unmatched junction nucleotides: 10. The CDR3 is made up of 14 amino acids. Per the germline V gene, CDR1 is SGHAT and CDR2 is FQNNGV. The CDR3 DNA reads as TGTGCCAGCATGAGTAGCGGGAGTTTGGGCGAGCAGTACCTA. Protein sequence: CASMSSGSLGEQYL.

This clonotype counts as medium-sized. V and J are TRBV6-1 and TRBJ2-7; D is possibly TRBD1 or TRBD2 (5 bases each). The CDR3 consists of 14 residues. Germline-derived CDR1 and CDR2 are MNHNS and SASEGT. Deletions cut 4 bases from V and 3 bases from J, with 13 bases between. The CDR3 here is CASSGTGTVYEQYF. The CDR3 bases are TGTGCCAGCAGTGGAACCGGGACGGTCTACGAGCAGTACTTC.

This clonotype is medium-sized (0.01 to 0.1%). The genes are TRBV5-1 and TRBJ2-1; possibly TRBD1 or TRBD2 for D (5 bases each). This CDR3 region has 15 residues. Germline values: CDR1 SGHRS, CDR2 YFSETQ. Deletions cut 5 bases from V and 0 bases from J, with 12 bases between. DNA of the CDR3: TGCGCCAGCAGTCGGGACCCGAGCTCCTACAATGAGCAGTTCTTC. Translated: CASSRDPSSYNEQFF.

By its share, this clonotype is large. The genes are TRBV12-3 or TRBV12-4 and TRBJ2-1; perhaps TRBD2 as D (6 bases). With 8 bases removed from V and 0 bases from J, the gap between germline ends came to 8 bases. The CDR3 contains 13 residues. In DNA, the CDR3 is TGTGCCAGCGGAGGGAGCTCCTACAATGAGCAGTTCTTC. It specifies CASGGSSYNEQFF.

In its sample, this clonotype was seen a few times. A read error may be the cause here, since a much bigger clone is one base away. This chain joins TRBV27 and TRBJ1-5; D not certain. Germline CDR1 is MNHEY and CDR2 is SMNVEV (reference sequence). This CDR3 region has 11 residues. V lost 10 bases and J lost 3, with 7 bases in between. The CDR3 DNA reads as TGTGCCATCGGGATCAATCAGCCCCAGCATTTT. As protein: CAIGINQPQHF.

This clonotype was recorded only once. This chain uses TRBV5-1 with TRBJ2-5, with 10 bases matching TRBD1. V dropped 2 bases and J dropped 5; count of bases not matched to a gene: 6. Germline lookup yields CDR1 SGHRS and CDR2 YFSETQ. This CDR3 spans 15 amino acids. In DNA, the CDR3 is TGCGCCAGCAGCTTCGAGACAGGGGGCGAGGAGACCCAGTACTTC. Translation gives CASSFETGGEETQYF.